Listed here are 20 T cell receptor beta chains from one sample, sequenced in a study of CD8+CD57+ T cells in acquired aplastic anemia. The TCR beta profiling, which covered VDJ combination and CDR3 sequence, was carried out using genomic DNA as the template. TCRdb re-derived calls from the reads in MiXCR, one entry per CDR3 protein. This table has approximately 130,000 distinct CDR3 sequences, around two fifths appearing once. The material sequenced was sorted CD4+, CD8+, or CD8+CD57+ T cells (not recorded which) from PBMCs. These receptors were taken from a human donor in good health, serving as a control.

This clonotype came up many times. CDR3 protein: CASSHGQATNYGYTF. The CDR3 bases are TGTGCCAGCAGCCATGGACAGGCTACCAACTATGGCTACACCTTC. This sequence joins TRBV3-1 and TRBJ1-2; 7 bases match TRBD1. The germline V gene has CDR1 LGHDT and CDR2 YNNKEL (reference sequence). V lost 3 bases and J lost 2; bases outside the gene matches: 6. The CDR3 extends over 15 amino acids.

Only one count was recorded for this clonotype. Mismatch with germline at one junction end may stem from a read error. The CDR3 coding sequence is TGTGCCAGCAGCGGAGGACTGACCCGCACAGATACGCAGTGTTTT. Translated: CASSGGLTRTDTQCF. The J gene is TRBJ2-3, the V gene TRBV11-2; D might be TRBD2 (5 bases). Germline-derived CDR1 and CDR2 are SGHAT and FQNNGV. The CDR3 runs to 15 residues.

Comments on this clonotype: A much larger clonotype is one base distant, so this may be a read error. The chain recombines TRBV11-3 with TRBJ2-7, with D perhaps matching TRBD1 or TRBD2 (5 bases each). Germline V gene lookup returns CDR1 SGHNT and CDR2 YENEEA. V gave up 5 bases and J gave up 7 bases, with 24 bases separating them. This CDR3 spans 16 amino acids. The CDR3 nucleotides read TGTGCCAGCAGCCCCTCCGTTCCTGGGACCCTCTGGGAGCAGTACTTC. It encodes CASSPSVPGTLWEQYF.

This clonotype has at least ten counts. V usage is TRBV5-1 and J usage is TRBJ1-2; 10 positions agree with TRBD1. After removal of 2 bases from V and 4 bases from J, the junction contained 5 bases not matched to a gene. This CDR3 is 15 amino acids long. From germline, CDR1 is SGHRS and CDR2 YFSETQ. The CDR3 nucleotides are TGCGCCAGCAGCTTCGAGACAGGGGGCAGCTATGGCTACACCTTC. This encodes CASSFETGGSYGYTF.

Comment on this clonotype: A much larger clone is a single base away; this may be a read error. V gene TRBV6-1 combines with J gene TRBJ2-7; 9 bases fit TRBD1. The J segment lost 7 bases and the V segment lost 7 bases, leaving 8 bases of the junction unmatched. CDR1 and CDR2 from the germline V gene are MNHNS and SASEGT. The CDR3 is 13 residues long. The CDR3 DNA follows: TGTGCCAGCACCAGGACAGGGGCCAATGAGCAGTACTTC. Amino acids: CASTRTGANEQYF.

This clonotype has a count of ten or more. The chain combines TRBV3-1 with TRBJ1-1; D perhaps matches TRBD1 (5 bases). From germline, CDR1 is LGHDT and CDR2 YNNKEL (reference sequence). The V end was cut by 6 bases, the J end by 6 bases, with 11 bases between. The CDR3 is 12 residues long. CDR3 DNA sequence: TGTGCCAGCAGGGCGGGGGAGGCTGAAGCTTTCTTT. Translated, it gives CASRAGEAEAFF.

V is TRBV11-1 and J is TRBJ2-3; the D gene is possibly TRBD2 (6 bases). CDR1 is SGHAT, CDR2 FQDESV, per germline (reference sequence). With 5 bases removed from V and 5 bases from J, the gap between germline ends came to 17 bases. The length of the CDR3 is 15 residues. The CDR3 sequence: CASSLTSISGDTQYF. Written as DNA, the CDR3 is TGTGCCAGCAGCCTAACTAGCATCTCGGGAGATACGCAGTATTTT.

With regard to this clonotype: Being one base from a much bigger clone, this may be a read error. CDR3 sequence reads: CASSTPGQSNEQFF. CDR3 in DNA: TGTGCCAGCAGTACTCCGGGACAGAGTAATGAGCAGTTCTTC. The chain couples TRBV6-1 to TRBJ2-1, with 7 nucleotides matching TRBD1. J lost 7 bases, V lost 5 bases, and 8 bases had no gene match. This CDR3 has 14 residues. Germline lookup yields CDR1 MNHNS and CDR2 SASEGT.

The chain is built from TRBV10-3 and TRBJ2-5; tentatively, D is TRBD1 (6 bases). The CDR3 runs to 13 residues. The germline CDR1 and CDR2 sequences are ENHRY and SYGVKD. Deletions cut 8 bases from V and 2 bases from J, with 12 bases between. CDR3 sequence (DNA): TGTGCCATCGGTCGACAGGATCAAGAGACCCAGTACTTC. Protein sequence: CAIGRQDQETQYF.

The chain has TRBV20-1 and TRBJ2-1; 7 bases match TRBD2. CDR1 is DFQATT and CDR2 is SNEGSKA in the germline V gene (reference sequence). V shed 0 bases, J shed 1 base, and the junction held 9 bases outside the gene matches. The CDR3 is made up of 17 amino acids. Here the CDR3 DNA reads TGCAGTGCTAGAGAAAAAACCGGACTAGGTTCCTACAATGAGCAGTTCTTC. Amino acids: CSAREKTGLGSYNEQFF.

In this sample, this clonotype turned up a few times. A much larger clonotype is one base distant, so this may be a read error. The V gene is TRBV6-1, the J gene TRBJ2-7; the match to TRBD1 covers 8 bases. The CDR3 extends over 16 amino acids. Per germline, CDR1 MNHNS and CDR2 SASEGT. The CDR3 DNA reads TGTGCCGGCAGTGACGAGGCGGACAGGGCCGGCTACGAGCAGTACTTC. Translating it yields CAGSDEADRAGYEQYF.

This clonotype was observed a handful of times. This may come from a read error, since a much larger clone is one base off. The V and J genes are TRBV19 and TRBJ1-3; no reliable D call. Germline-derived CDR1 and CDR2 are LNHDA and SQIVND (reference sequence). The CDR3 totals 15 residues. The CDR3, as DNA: TGTGCCAGTAGTACAACCCCCCCCTCTGGAAACACCGTATATTTT. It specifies CASSTTPPSGNTVYF.

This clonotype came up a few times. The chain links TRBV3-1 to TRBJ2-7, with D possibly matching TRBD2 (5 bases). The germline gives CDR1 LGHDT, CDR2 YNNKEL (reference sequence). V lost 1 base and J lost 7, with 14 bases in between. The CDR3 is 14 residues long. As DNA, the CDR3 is TGTGCCAGCAGCCAAGGAGGGAACTTGGGGGAGCAGTACTTC. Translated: CASSQGGNLGEQYF.

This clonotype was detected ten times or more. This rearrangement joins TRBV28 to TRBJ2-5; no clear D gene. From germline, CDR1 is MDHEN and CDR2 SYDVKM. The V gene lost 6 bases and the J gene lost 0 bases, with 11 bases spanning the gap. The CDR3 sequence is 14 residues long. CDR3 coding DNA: TGTGCCAGCAGAAGGGTAGTATACCAAGAGACCCAGTACTTC. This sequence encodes CASRRVVYQETQYF.

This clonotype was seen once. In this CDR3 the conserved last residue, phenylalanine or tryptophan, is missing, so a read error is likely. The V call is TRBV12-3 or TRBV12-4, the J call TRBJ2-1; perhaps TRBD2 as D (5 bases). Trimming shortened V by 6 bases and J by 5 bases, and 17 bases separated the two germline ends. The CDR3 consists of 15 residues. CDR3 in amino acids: CASRPSAGADNEQFS. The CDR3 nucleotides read TGTGCCAGCAGGCCGTCGGCGGGCGCGGACAATGAGCAGTTCTCC.

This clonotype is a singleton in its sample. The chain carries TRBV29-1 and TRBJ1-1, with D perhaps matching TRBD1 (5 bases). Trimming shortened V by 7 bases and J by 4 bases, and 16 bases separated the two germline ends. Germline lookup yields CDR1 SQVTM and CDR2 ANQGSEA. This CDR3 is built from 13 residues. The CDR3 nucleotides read TGCAGCGGGGTGGGTGGCCAGGGCACTGAAGCTTTCTTT. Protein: CSGVGGQGTEAFF. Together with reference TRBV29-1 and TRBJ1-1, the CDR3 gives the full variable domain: SAVISQKPSRDICQRGTSLTIQCQVDSQVTMMFWYRQQPGQSLTLIATANQGSEATYESGFVIDKFPISRPNLTFSTLTVSNMSPEDSSIYLCSGVGGQGTEAFFGQGTRLTVV.

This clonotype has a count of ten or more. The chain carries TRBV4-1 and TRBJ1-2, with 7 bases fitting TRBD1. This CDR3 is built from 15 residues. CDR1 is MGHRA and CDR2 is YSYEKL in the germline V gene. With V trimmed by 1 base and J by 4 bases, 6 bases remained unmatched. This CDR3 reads CASSQVRDRAYGYTF. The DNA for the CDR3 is TGCGCCAGCAGCCAAGTTCGCGACAGGGCCTATGGCTACACCTTC.

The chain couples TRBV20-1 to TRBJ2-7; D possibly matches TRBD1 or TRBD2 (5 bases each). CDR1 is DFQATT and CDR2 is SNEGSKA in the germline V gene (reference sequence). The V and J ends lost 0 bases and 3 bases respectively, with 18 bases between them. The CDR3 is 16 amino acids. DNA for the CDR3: TGCAGTGCTAGAGATCTAAGTCGGGGCCTGATCTACGAGCAGTACTTC. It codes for CSARDLSRGLIYEQYF.

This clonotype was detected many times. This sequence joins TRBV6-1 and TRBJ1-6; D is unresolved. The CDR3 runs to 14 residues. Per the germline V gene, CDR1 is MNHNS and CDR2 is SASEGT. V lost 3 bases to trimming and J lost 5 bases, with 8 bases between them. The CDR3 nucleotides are TGTGCCAGCAGTGATCAGTCGAATAATTCACCCCTCCACTTT. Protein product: CASSDQSNNSPLHF.

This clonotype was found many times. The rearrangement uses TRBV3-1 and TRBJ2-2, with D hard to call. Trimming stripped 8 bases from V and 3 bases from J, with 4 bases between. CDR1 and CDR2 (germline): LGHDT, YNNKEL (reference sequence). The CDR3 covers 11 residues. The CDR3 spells CASGHTGELFF. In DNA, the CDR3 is TGTGCCAGCGGACACACCGGGGAGCTGTTTTTT.